One and the same sample provided the 30 T cell receptor beta chains below, sequenced in a study of CXCR3-negative and CXCR3-positive naive CD8 T cells. The antigens for these receptors are not known. Findings and limits, study-wide: CXCR3-positive naive cells carried more hydrophobic TRB CDR3s than CXCR3-negative naive cells did.

Preparation of TRB cDNA libraries relied on 5' RACE carrying UMI labels. TCRdb re-called the 5' RACE reads, yielding one record per CDR3 amino acid sequence without DNA. This sample contains about 110,000 distinct CDR3 sequences. Material for sequencing was naive CXCR3+ CD8+ T cells from blood. Subset denoted: CD45RO-CCR7+CD27+CD95- naive CD8+ T cells expressing CXCR3 (TNR3+). The receptors originated from a human donor in good health. Some clones in this sample may be carry-over from other donors' samples.

The CDR3 sequence is CSASGGAGYEQYF. The rearrangement uses TRBV20-1 and TRBJ2-7; TCRdb outputs TRBD2, but without DNA this stays unchecked. CDR1 is DFQATT, CDR2 SNEGSKA, per germline (reference sequence). This CDR3 has 13 amino acids.

The genes are TRBV6-6 and TRBJ2-1; TCRdb's D call of TRBD2 is untestable without DNA. The germline gives CDR1 MNHNY, CDR2 SVGAGI (reference sequence). The length of the CDR3 is 21 residues. This CDR3 is CASSYSRETSGRGSTPNEQFF.

This rearrangement joins TRBV29-1 to TRBJ1-1; no DNA is available, so the TRBD1 call from TCRdb remains unchecked. Germline V gene lookup returns CDR1 SQVTM and CDR2 ANQGSEA. The CDR3 runs 11 residues. The CDR3: CSVAGSTEAFF.

J is TRBJ2-3 and V is TRBV29-1; the TCRdb call, TRBD1, lacks DNA for checking. The CDR3 covers 12 residues. The germline CDR1 and CDR2 sequences are SQVTM and ANQGSEA. The chain's CDR3 is CSVRDHAYTQYF.

This chain links TRBV14 with TRBJ2-1; TCRdb's assignment of TRBD2 cannot be checked, as there is no DNA. The germline V gene has CDR1 SGHDN and CDR2 FVKESK. The CDR3 has 16 residues. The CDR3 sequence is CASSPRLAGAGDEQFF.

V and J are TRBV28 and TRBJ1-3; TCRdb's D gene call, TRBD1, goes unchecked for lack of DNA. The CDR3 has 15 residues. CDR1 and CDR2 (germline): MDHEN, SYDVKM. CDR3 region: CASSPDRDGGNTIYF. Complete variable domain (other parts from reference TRBV28 and TRBJ1-3): DVKVTQSSRYLVKRTGEKVFLECVQDMDHENMFWYRQDPGLGLRLIYFSYDVKMKEKGDIPEGYSVSREKKERFSLILESASTNQTSMYLCASSPDRDGGNTIYFGEGSWLTVV.

This chain links TRBV11-2 with TRBJ2-7; the D call from TCRdb, TRBD1, cannot be confirmed without DNA. Per germline, CDR1 SGHAT and CDR2 FQNNGV. CDR3 length: 16 residues. The CDR3 loop is CASSLRGQGFSYEQYF.

This chain connects TRBV10-3 to TRBJ2-7; TCRdb reports TRBD1, a call that lacks DNA to check it against. CDR3 length: 12 residues. Germline V gene data show CDR1 as ENHRY and CDR2 as SYGVKD. CDR3 amino acids: CAISENRGQQYF.

The rearrangement uses TRBV4-3 and TRBJ1-4; TCRdb designates TRBD1, a call that cannot be tested without DNA. Germline V lookup: CDR1 LGHNA, CDR2 YSLEER. The CDR3 is 18 residues long. Here the CDR3 reads CASSQDPPEGYQFEKLFF.

This chain connects TRBV12-3 or TRBV12-4 to TRBJ2-1. This CDR3 has 15 residues. CDR3 residues: CACTLNSGSYNEQFF.

The rearrangement links TRBV13 to TRBJ1-2. In germline, CDR1 is PRHDT, CDR2 FYEKMQ (reference sequence). The CDR3 runs to 14 residues. The CDR3 loop is CASSFFRQSYGYTF.

CDR3 in amino acids: CSVPGPNEQFF. This rearrangement joins TRBV29-1 to TRBJ2-1; TCRdb calls TRBD2, which cannot be checked without DNA. CDR1 is SQVTM and CDR2 is ANQGSEA in the germline V gene. This CDR3 comprises 11 residues.

The rearrangement joins TRBV12-3 or TRBV12-4 to TRBJ2-7; TCRdb's D gene call, TRBD2, goes unchecked for lack of DNA. The CDR3 sequence is 14 residues long. The CDR3 sequence is CASSFRLAGYEQYF.

V usage is TRBV9 and J usage is TRBJ1-2; lacking DNA, the TRBD1 call made by TCRdb goes unchecked. This CDR3 is built from 15 residues. Germline loops: CDR1 SGDLS, CDR2 YYNGEE. The CDR3 protein is CASSVGGTGFYGYTF.

V usage is TRBV30 and J usage is TRBJ2-2. This CDR3 is 13 amino acids long. Germline CDR1 is GTSNPN and CDR2 is SVGIG (reference sequence). The CDR3: CAWRGTNTGELFF.

The rearrangement uses TRBV6-5 and TRBJ2-7. The CDR3 is 12 residues long. Germline CDR1 reads MNHEY; CDR2 reads SVGAGI. CDR3 sequence: CASSLDRYEQYF.

V and J are TRBV9 and TRBJ2-1; TCRdb returns TRBD2, unconfirmable since there is no DNA. Looked up from germline, CDR1 is SGDLS and CDR2 is YYNGEE. This CDR3 has 13 residues. CDR3 region: CASSEEGINEQFF. Looking up the rest from reference TRBV9 and TRBJ2-1 gives the full variable domain: DSGVTQTPKHLITATGQRVTLRCSPRSGDLSVYWYQQSLDQGLQFLIQYYNGEERAKGNILERFSAQQFPDLHSELNLSSLELGDSALYFCASSEEGINEQFFGPGTRLTVL.

The gene calls are TRBV29-1 and TRBJ2-7; there is no DNA to check the TCRdb D call of TRBD1. In germline, CDR1 is SQVTM, CDR2 ANQGSEA. CDR3 length equals 13 residues. CDR3 amino acids: CSVKQGDNYEQYF.

The chain carries TRBV4-1 and TRBJ2-7; TCRdb designates TRBD1, a call that cannot be tested without DNA. Per germline, CDR1 MGHRA and CDR2 YSYEKL. CDR3 size: 14 residues. The CDR3 region is CASSQGPGLHEQYF.

CDR3 region: CASSYMGLSYEQYF. The chain is built from TRBV6-6 and TRBJ2-7; TCRdb's D call of TRBD2 is untestable without DNA. The CDR3 sequence is 14 residues long. Germline CDR1 and CDR2: MNHNY and SVGAGI (reference sequence).

This rearrangement joins TRBV7-3 to TRBJ1-1; as DNA is missing, the TRBD1 call by TCRdb cannot be tested. CDR3 length equals 13 residues. Per germline, CDR1 SGHTA and CDR2 FQGTGA. The CDR3 region is CASSVRGDTEAFF.

The chain joins TRBV12-3 or TRBV12-4 to TRBJ1-1. The CDR3 totals 13 residues. The CDR3: CASVQLRNTEAFF.

V usage is TRBV12-3 or TRBV12-4 and J usage is TRBJ2-7; the TCRdb D gene call, TRBD1, has no DNA to confirm it. The CDR3 spans 14 residues. Here the CDR3 reads CASSGTGGVHEQYF.

This chain uses TRBV29-1 with TRBJ2-1; there is no DNA to check the TCRdb D call of TRBD1. Germline values: CDR1 SQVTM, CDR2 ANQGSEA. This CDR3 is built from 13 residues. This CDR3 is CGVEDQSGNEQFF.

This chain joins TRBV28 and TRBJ2-3. CDR1 is MDHEN, CDR2 SYDVKM, per germline. This CDR3 contains 13 residues. The CDR3: CASSQKSEDTQYF.

The chain joins TRBV28 to TRBJ2-7; the D call from TCRdb, TRBD1, cannot be confirmed without DNA. The germline CDR1 and CDR2 sequences are MDHEN and SYDVKM. The CDR3 extends over 14 amino acids. The CDR3 is CASSLRGLTYEQYF. Full variable domain (remainder filled in from reference TRBV28 and TRBJ2-7): DVKVTQSSRYLVKRTGEKVFLECVQDMDHENMFWYRQDPGLGLRLIYFSYDVKMKEKGDIPEGYSVSREKKERFSLILESASTNQTSMYLCASSLRGLTYEQYFGPGTRLTVT.

The J gene is TRBJ2-2, the V gene TRBV12-3 or TRBV12-4; no DNA is available, so the TRBD1 call from TCRdb remains unchecked. This CDR3 contains 15 residues. The CDR3 is CASSRTGPNTGELFF.

This rearrangement joins TRBV6-2 or TRBV6-3 to TRBJ2-7. CDR3 size: 12 residues. Germline assignment: CDR1 MNHEY and CDR2 SVGEGT. The CDR3: CASSSRVYEQYF.

The chain links TRBV15 to TRBJ1-1. The CDR3 covers 14 residues. Germline CDR1 and CDR2: LNHNV and YYDKDF (reference sequence). This CDR3 reads CATSRTRQNTEAFF.

The rearrangement joins TRBV10-2 to TRBJ2-7; TCRdb designates TRBD2, a call that cannot be tested without DNA. Per the germline V gene, CDR1 is WSHSY and CDR2 is SAAADI. CDR3 length: 13 amino acids. The CDR3: CASSEWSSTEQYF.